The following is a TCR beta chain sequence with its context. No antigen is known for it. TCRdb reprocessed the 5' RACE reads via MiXCR and lists one record per CDR3 protein. There are roughly 470,000 distinct CDR3 sequences in the sample; roughly a quarter occur only once, and 0.89% lies in the top ten. The V gene end was trimmed by 1 base and the J gene end by 7 bases; junction bases not matched to a gene: 6. This CDR3 has 15 amino acids. The germline CDR1 and CDR2 sequences are LGHDT and YNNKEL (reference sequence). These data originate in a study of CD8 T cells in ankylosing spondylitis. Overall study findings and caveats: Typical of ankylosing spondylitis blood, it appeared, was a TCR beta motif of eight highly homologous variants.

The V gene is TRBV3-1, the J gene TRBJ2-1; 8 bases map to TRBD2. The sample was blood, either unsorted or a sorted T cell fraction (not recorded which). This clonotype was sampled from a male donor with ankylosing spondylitis. The CDR3 loop is CASSQAGTSRNEQFF. CDR3 nucleotides: TGTGCCAGCAGCCAAGCCGGGACTAGTAGAAATGAGCAGTTCTTC.